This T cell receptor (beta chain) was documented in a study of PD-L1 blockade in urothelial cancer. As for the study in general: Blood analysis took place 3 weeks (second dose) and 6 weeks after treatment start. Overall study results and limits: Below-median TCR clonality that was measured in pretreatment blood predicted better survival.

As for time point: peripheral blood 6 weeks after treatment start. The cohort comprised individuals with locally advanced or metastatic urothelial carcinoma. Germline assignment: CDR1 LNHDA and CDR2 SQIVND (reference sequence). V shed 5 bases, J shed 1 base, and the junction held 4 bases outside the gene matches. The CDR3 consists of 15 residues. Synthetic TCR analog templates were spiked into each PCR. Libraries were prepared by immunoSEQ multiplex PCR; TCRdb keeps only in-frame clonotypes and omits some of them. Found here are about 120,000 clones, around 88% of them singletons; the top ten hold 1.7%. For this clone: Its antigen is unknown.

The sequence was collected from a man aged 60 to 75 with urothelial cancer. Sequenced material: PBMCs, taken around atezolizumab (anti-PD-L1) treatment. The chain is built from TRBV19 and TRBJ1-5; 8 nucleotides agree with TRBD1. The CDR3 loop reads CASSRTGRSNQPQHF. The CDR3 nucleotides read TGTGCCAGTAGTCGGACAGGGAGAAGCAATCAGCCCCAGCATTTT.